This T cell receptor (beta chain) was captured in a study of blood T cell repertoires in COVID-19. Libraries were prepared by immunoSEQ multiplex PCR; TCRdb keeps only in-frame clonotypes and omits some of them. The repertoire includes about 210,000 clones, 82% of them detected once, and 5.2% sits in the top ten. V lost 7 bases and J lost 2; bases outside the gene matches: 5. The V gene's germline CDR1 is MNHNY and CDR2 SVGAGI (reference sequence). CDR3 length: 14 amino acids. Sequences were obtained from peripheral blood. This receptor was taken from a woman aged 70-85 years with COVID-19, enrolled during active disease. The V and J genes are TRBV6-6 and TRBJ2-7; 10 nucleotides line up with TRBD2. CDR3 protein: CASKRTSGPYEQYF. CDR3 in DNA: TGTGCCAGCAAAAGGACTAGCGGACCCTACGAGCAGTACTTC.